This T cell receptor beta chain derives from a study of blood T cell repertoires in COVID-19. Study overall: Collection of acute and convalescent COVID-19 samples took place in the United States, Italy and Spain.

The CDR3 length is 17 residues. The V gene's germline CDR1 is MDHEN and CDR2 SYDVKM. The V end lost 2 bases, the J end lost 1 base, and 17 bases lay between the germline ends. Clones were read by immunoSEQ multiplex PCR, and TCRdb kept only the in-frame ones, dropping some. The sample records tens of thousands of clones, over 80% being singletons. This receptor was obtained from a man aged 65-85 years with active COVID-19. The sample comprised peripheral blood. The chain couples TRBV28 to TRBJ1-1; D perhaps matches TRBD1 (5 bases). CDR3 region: CASSLMGEGRGNTEAFF. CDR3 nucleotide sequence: TGTGCCAGCAGTTTAATGGGGGAGGGGCGCGGGAACACTGAAGCTTTCTTT.